The sequence of this T cell receptor (beta chain) was determined in a study of OX40 agonist ivuxolimab in advanced cancers. For context, the study as a whole: Ivuxolimab was an agonistic, fully human IgG2 monoclonal antibody directed against OX40 (CD134), a costimulatory receptor. In the dose-escalation cohort, 82.7% of patients were male, and the mean age was approximately 60 years, with a range of about 23 to 85. Partial responses occurred in three dose-escalation patients: two with cutaneous melanoma and one with hepatocellular carcinoma. Prior anti-PD-1, anti-PD-L1 or anti-CTLA-4 therapy was permitted, and approximately 40% of dose-escalation patients had received checkpoint inhibitors. Intravenous ivuxolimab was administered to patients every 2 weeks at six dose levels: 0.01, 0.1, 0.3, 1.5, 3 and 10 mg/kg. Among the 52 dose-escalation patients, about 20 had hepatocellular carcinoma, roughly 15 melanoma, 9 renal cell carcinoma and 9 head and neck cancer. The monotherapy dose-escalation portion (N of about 50 patients) of the phase I ivuxolimab trial is reported in the paper. Peripheral TCRbeta sequencing aimed to test whether ivuxolimab altered TCR sequence diversity and caused clonal T-cell expansion.

Comment on this clone: Its antigen target is currently unknown. Qualities for individual bases were not recorded, and no much larger clone is one base off.

The trial excluded patients who had a history of autoimmune disease or were on systemic immunosuppression. Peripheral blood for TCR sequencing was drawn from every dose cohort at baseline, at cycle 4 day 1 and at cycle 7 day 1. Samples came from an open-label, multicenter, first-in-human phase I dose-escalation trial of ivuxolimab. Adults with locally advanced or metastatic melanoma, renal cell, hepatocellular, or head and neck squamous cell carcinoma were enrolled in the trial. Before TCR sequencing, CD4+ T cells and CD8+ T cells were sorted from peripheral blood as separate populations. Genomic DNA was isolated from the sorted cells so that the TCRbeta CDR3 region could be sequenced. The immunoSEQ Assay was used for sequencing of TCRbeta CDR3 regions. Here the immuneACCESS table is served through TCRdb, limited to in-frame sequences with V and J called. Missing clones are a known gap in these copies; in checked studies unresolved V genes cover under half, and the rest lacks a known reason. This sample is represented by about 100,000 clones; more than 85% of them were singletons. 0.5% to 0.65% of the sample is held by the ten biggest clonotypes.

The CDR3 runs 16 residues from the cysteine to the phenylalanine. The entry retains the CDR3 DNA only, 48 bases that are in frame from base 1. Germline trimming: 5 bases from V, 5 bases from J; junction bases outside gene matches: 13. CDR1 is given as SGHTA and CDR2 as FQGTGA, both from the germline V gene. What the study reported, not specific to this receptor: In the 0.1-3.0 mg/kg groups, partial responders had among the lowest normalized peripheral clonal expansion, particularly in CD8+ T cells. Antigen specificity was not determined for the clonally expanded peripheral T cells. Clonal expansion of both CD4+ and CD8+ blood T cells was observed from baseline to week 6 at doses 0.1 to 3.0 mg/kg. After ivuxolimab, expanded clones were on average more numerous among CD8+ T cells than among CD4+ T cells. Low levels of normalized T-cell clonal expansion were also seen in some patients who did not respond.

Recombination linked TRBV7-3 to TRBJ2-7; 9 bases in the middle match TRBD1. This receptor was identified in an adult with an advanced solid tumor such as melanoma, head and neck, liver or kidney cancer. The specimen comprised CD4+ or CD8+ T cells sorted from blood, sampled in a trial of the OX40 agonist ivuxolimab. The CDR3 protein: CASSPVTGTGYHEQYF. The bases read TGTGCCAGCAGCCCAGTAACCGGGACAGGGTACCACGAGCAGTACTTC.